This TCR beta chain was observed in a study of shared clonotypes between healthy human individuals. V shed 1 base and J shed 4 bases, with 11 bases lying between them. This CDR3 has 14 amino acids. Germline V gene lookup returns CDR1 SGHDT and CDR2 YYEEEE. Sequenced by immunoSEQ multiplex PCR; TCRdb stores in-frame clones only, minus some. The sample lists 2,500,000 or so clones, less than 95% seen once, with around 0.35% in the top ten. The rearrangement joins TRBV5-6 to TRBJ1-2, with D unresolved. The sample taken for sequencing was naive CD4+ T cells from PBMCs. The subset is: CD45RA+ positively selected. This receptor was identified in a man younger than 35 in good health. Some clones in this sample may be carry-over from other donors' samples. The CDR3 here is CASSLKRGSYGYTF. The CDR3 bases are TGTGCCAGCAGCTTGAAACGAGGGTCCTATGGCTACACCTTC.